This entry concerns a single T cell receptor beta chain. Its antigen remains unknown. The sample belongs to a study of PD-1 blockade in classical Hodgkin lymphoma. Trimming removed 6 bases at V and 4 bases at J, with 12 bases between. CDR1 is MNHNY and CDR2 is SVGAGI in the germline V gene (reference sequence). The CDR3 contains 13 residues. Autologous stem cell transplantation was followed by relapse in every patient, and brentuximab vedotin exposure varied. Whole-study findings and limits: Complete responders' diversity at baseline resembled that of newly diagnosed patients. Reports indicated that newly diagnosed patients had lower baseline TCR diversity than healthy donors did. Significant TCR diversity gains by C4D1 occurred in CD4+ but not CD8+ cells.

Using immunoSEQ multiplex PCR, the repertoire was profiled, and TCRdb retains in-frame clones only, with some absent. The table includes about 97,000 clones, over 80% detected once. This TCR was recovered from a human donor with classical Hodgkin lymphoma. The sample in question was peripheral blood mononuclear cells (PBMCs), obtained at baseline. V usage is TRBV6-6 and J usage is TRBJ1-2; D might be TRBD1 (5 bases). The CDR3 DNA reads TGTGCCAGCAGGAAAGACAGCCGCTATGGCTACACCTTC. Translating gives CASRKDSRYGYTF.